The entry that follows covers one TCR beta chain sequence. This CDR3 has 12 residues. The germline CDR1 and CDR2 sequences are SGHKS and YYEKEE (reference sequence). V was clipped by 1 base and J by 2 bases, with 3 bases between them. This sample is drawn from a study of patients and donors after allogeneic stem cell transplantation. MiXCR, applied by TCRdb to the RT-PCR reads, yields one record per CDR3 protein. The table has 70,000 to 100,000 distinct CDR3 sequences, roughly 5.1% seen once; the top ten hold about 3%. The genes are TRBV5-5 and TRBJ2-5; D ambiguous. The source is a human donor who was either an allogeneic HSCT recipient or a stem cell or donor lymphocyte infusion donor (not recorded which). It is not recorded whose cells these are; they may come from a transplant donor. The sequenced sample consisted of blood, either unsorted or a sorted T cell fraction (not recorded which). The CDR3 DNA sequence: TGTGCCAGCAGCTTGCCTCAAGAGACCCAGTACTTC. This gives the protein CASSLPQETQYF.